A selection of T cell receptor beta chains follows, all from one sample in a study of T cells after yellow fever vaccination. TCRdb reanalysed the 5' RACE reads using MiXCR and keeps one entry per CDR3 protein. The data hold some 670,000 distinct CDR3 sequences, with around 12% observed a single time. Material: PBMCs, obtained on the day of the yellow fever booster vaccination. The receptors stem from a man aged 30 to 39 who received the YFV17D yellow fever vaccine. The CDR3 runs from the conserved cysteine through the conserved F or W. The D gene is left open where the match is weak. Rows give clone size only sometimes, using once, few, many, or a class for an expanded clone.

cdr3_aa cdr3_nt j_call clone_size d_call v_call
CSALGGSTTDTQYF TGCAGTGCCTTGGGGGGTAGCACCACAGATACGCAGTATTTT TRBJ2-3 NA NA TRBV20-1
CASRTTGGGSYEQYF TGTGCCAGCAGGACGACAGGGGGTGGCTCCTACGAGCAGTACTTC TRBJ2-7 many TRBD1 TRBV28
CASSQDIPRLREKLFF TGCGCCAGCAGCCAAGATATCCCTAGATTGAGAGAAAAACTGTTTTTT TRBJ1-4 few NA TRBV4-3
CASSLPGQGTKDEQYF TGTGCCAGCAGTCTCCCGGGACAGGGAACTAAGGACGAGCAGTACTTC TRBJ2-7 many TRBD1 TRBV28
CASSLAGGVEKLFF TGTGCCAGCAGCTTAGCGGGAGGTGTGGAAAAACTGTTTTTT TRBJ1-4 NA NA TRBV11-2
CASSLPSGGLTRSGELFF TGTGCCAGCAGCCTACCTTCTGGGGGGCTGACGCGGTCCGGGGAGCTGTTTTTT TRBJ2-2 few NA TRBV3-1
CASSKGHKANYGYTF TGTGCCAGCAGCAAGGGACACAAAGCTAACTATGGCTACACCTTC TRBJ1-2 few NA TRBV21-1
CASSLGTGTAEQYF TGTGCCAGCAGCTTAGGGACAGGGACAGCCGAGCAGTACTTC TRBJ2-7 few TRBD1 TRBV7-9
CASSHKGREAYNEQFF TGTGCCAGCAGCCACAAAGGGCGGGAGGCATACAATGAGCAGTTCTTC TRBJ2-1 few TRBD2 TRBV5-4
CASNQQGSTGELFF TGTGCCAGCAACCAACAGGGAAGCACCGGGGAGCTGTTTTTT TRBJ2-2 NA NA TRBV12-3/TRBV12-4
CASGESPQNIQYF TGCGCCAGCGGTGAGTCCCCCCAAAACATTCAGTACTTC TRBJ2-4 few NA TRBV5-1
CSASLVGGYEQYF TGCAGTGCTAGTCTCGTAGGGGGCTACGAGCAGTACTTC TRBJ2-7 NA NA TRBV20-1
CASRRELGTDTQYF TGTGCCAGCAGGCGGGAGTTGGGCACAGATACGCAGTATTTT TRBJ2-3 NA TRBD2 TRBV12-3/TRBV12-4
CAISVATGLAASYNEQFF TGTGCCATCAGTGTCGCTACCGGACTAGCTGCCTCCTACAATGAGCAGTTCTTC TRBJ2-1 many TRBD2 TRBV10-3
CASSLVESGQYF TGTGCCAGCAGCTTAGTGGAGTCGGGCCAGTACTTC TRBJ2-5 NA NA TRBV7-9
CASSPQGGGFGEQYF TGTGCCAGCAGCCCTCAGGGGGGCGGGTTCGGCGAGCAGTACTTC TRBJ2-7 few NA TRBV7-2
CASSPSQTGGISPLHF TGCGCCAGCAGCCCGTCTCAGACAGGGGGAATTTCACCCCTCCACTTT TRBJ1-6 NA TRBD1 TRBV4-3
CASRWTSSQETQYF TGCGCCAGCAGATGGACTAGCTCTCAAGAGACCCAGTACTTC TRBJ2-5 NA TRBD2 TRBV5-1
CASSLEGQYNQPQHF TGTGCCAGCAGCTTAGAGGGGCAGTACAATCAGCCCCAGCATTTT TRBJ1-5 few NA TRBV7-9
CSVVDNSYEQYF TGCAGCGTTGTAGACAACTCCTACGAGCAGTACTTC TRBJ2-7 NA NA TRBV29-1
CASSPGLAVSYNEQFF TGTGCCAGTTCACCGGGACTAGCGGTTTCCTACAATGAGCAGTTCTTC TRBJ2-1 NA TRBD2 TRBV19
CATSRAGVNTEAFF TGTGCCACCAGCAGAGCTGGAGTGAACACTGAAGCTTTCTTT TRBJ1-1 many NA TRBV15
CASSLAAALDTDTQYF TGCGCCAGCAGCTTGGCCGCAGCTCTAGACACAGATACGCAGTATTTT TRBJ2-3 many NA TRBV5-1
CSAHGREGPGETQYF TGCAGTGCCCATGGGAGGGAGGGTCCTGGGGAGACCCAGTACTTC TRBJ2-5 NA TRBD2 TRBV20-1
CAARAGGSETQYF TGTGCCGCAAGGGCGGGAGGATCGGAGACCCAGTACTTC TRBJ2-5 few TRBD2 TRBV7-2
CATSESASGNEKLFF TGTGCCACCAGTGAATCAGCGTCGGGTAATGAAAAACTGTTTTTT TRBJ1-4 few NA TRBV24-1
CASKGAERGETQYF TGTGCCAGCAAGGGGGCCGAAAGGGGAGAGACCCAGTACTTC TRBJ2-5 NA TRBD1 TRBV6-1
CASSLEGTSLSPQYF TGTGCCAGCAGCCTCGAGGGGACTAGCCTCTCCCCACAGTATTTT TRBJ2-3 few TRBD2 TRBV6-2/TRBV6-3
CASSASGYEQYF TGTGCCAGCAGCGCCAGCGGTTACGAGCAGTACTTC TRBJ2-7 many NA TRBV7-2
CSARDIAGGYNEQFF TGCAGTGCTAGAGATATCGCGGGAGGTTACAATGAGCAGTTCTTC TRBJ2-1 NA TRBD2 TRBV20-1
CASSERTSGNSYEQYF TGTGCCAGCAGCGAGAGGACTAGCGGGAATTCCTACGAGCAGTACTTC TRBJ2-7 NA TRBD2 TRBV7-8
CASSIQTGRATQYF TGTGCCAGCAGCATTCAGACAGGGAGGGCGACCCAGTACTTC TRBJ2-5 few NA TRBV7-9
CATSEPTGKARSNEQFF TGTGCCACCAGTGAACCCACAGGAAAGGCCCGGTCCAATGAGCAGTTCTTC TRBJ2-1 few NA TRBV24-1
CSAPEGQGTGIQYF TGCAGTGCTCCGGAGGGACAGGGCACCGGCATTCAGTACTTC TRBJ2-4 NA TRBD1 TRBV20-1
CASSPGDSLTGELFF TGTGCCAGCTCACCCGGGGACAGCCTCACCGGGGAGCTGTTTTTT TRBJ2-2 few TRBD1 TRBV18
CASSTTYPGTEAFF TGTGCCAGCAGTACGACGTACCCAGGGACTGAAGCTTTCTTT TRBJ1-1 few NA TRBV2
CASSPPTDNSPLHF TGTGCCAGCTCACCACCGACGGACAATTCACCCCTCCACTTT TRBJ1-6 NA NA TRBV18
CASSPGAPYEQYF TGTGCCAGCAGCCCCGGGGCCCCCTACGAGCAGTACTTC TRBJ2-7 NA NA TRBV18
CASSQEAASSYNEQFF TGTGCCAGCAGCCAAGAAGCCGCGAGCTCCTACAATGAGCAGTTCTTC TRBJ2-1 NA NA TRBV3-1
CSAREQFNEQFF TGCAGTGCTAGAGAGCAGTTCAATGAGCAGTTCTTC TRBJ2-1 NA NA TRBV20-1
CASSRTTPENKQFF TGTGCCAGCAGCCGGACTACCCCAGAAAATAAGCAGTTCTTC TRBJ2-1 few NA TRBV12-3/TRBV12-4
CSARARDGSTDTQYF TGCAGTGCCAGGGCCCGGGACGGTAGCACAGATACGCAGTATTTT TRBJ2-3 few NA TRBV20-1
CASSFRRERLNTGELFF TGTGCCAGCAGTTTTCGGCGGGAGAGGCTGAACACCGGGGAGCTGTTTTTT TRBJ2-2 few TRBD2 TRBV27
CASSSSGLAGYQFF TGTGCCAGCAGTTCGTCGGGACTAGCGGGATATCAGTTCTTC TRBJ2-1 NA TRBD2 TRBV28
CSAPVDAGGPYEQYF TGCAGTGCTCCTGTTGATGCGGGAGGCCCCTACGAGCAGTACTTC TRBJ2-7 NA TRBD2 TRBV20-1
CASSRRLGANEKLFF TGTGCCAGCAGCCGACGTTTGGGGGCTAATGAAAAACTGTTTTTT TRBJ1-4 many NA TRBV28
CASSLGLAGDQSDTQYF TGTGCCAGCAGCTTAGGCTTAGCGGGAGACCAGTCCGATACGCAGTATTTT TRBJ2-3 few TRBD2 TRBV7-2
CASSPSRGESTEAFF TGTGCCAGCTCACCAAGTCGTGGGGAGAGCACTGAAGCTTTCTTT TRBJ1-1 few NA TRBV18
CASSFRRSGTSGSFTDTQYF TGTGCCAGCAGCTTCCGACGCTCCGGGACTAGCGGGAGTTTCACGGATACGCAGTATTTT TRBJ2-3 few TRBD2 TRBV11-2
CASSEGIGGVDTQYF TGTGCCAGCAGTGAAGGAATTGGGGGAGTAGATACGCAGTATTTT TRBJ2-3 NA NA TRBV6-1
CASSIRTGTNEKLFF TGCGCCAGCAGCATACGGACAGGAACTAATGAAAAACTGTTTTTT TRBJ1-4 NA TRBD1 TRBV5-1
CASSTRQGAGEKLFF TGTGCCAGCAGTACCCGACAGGGTGCGGGTGAAAAACTGTTTTTT TRBJ1-4 NA TRBD1 TRBV6-5
CASNIRGSTDTQYF TGTGCCAGTAACATAAGGGGTAGCACAGATACGCAGTATTTT TRBJ2-3 few NA TRBV19
CASSPGLGTYEQYF TGTGCCAGCTCACCTGGCTTGGGGACCTACGAGCAGTACTTC TRBJ2-7 many NA TRBV18
CASSYVAQASKQFF TGTGCCAGCAGTTACGTCGCGCAGGCTAGCAAGCAGTTCTTC TRBJ2-1 NA NA TRBV6-2/TRBV6-3
CASSQDPAGVYEQYF TGCGCCAGCAGCCAAGATCCAGCGGGAGTCTACGAGCAGTACTTC TRBJ2-7 few TRBD2 TRBV4-1
CASSLWAGTVNEKLFF TGTGCCAGCAGCTTATGGGCCGGGACGGTAAATGAAAAACTGTTTTTT TRBJ1-4 NA NA TRBV7-9